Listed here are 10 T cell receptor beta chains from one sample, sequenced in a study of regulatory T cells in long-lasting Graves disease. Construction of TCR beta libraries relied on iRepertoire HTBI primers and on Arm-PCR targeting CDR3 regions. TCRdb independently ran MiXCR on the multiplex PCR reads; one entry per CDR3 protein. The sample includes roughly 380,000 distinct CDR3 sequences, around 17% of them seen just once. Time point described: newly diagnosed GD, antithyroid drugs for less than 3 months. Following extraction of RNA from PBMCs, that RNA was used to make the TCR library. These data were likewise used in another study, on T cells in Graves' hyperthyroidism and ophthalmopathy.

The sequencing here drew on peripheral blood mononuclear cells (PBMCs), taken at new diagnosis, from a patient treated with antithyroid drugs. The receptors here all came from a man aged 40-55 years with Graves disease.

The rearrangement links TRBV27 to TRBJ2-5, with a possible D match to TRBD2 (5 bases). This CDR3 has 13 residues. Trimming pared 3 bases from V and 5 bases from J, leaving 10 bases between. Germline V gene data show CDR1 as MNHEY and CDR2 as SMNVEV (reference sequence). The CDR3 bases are TGTGCCAGCAGTTTGAAAGGCGGGGAGACCCAGTACTTC. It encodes CASSLKGGETQYF.

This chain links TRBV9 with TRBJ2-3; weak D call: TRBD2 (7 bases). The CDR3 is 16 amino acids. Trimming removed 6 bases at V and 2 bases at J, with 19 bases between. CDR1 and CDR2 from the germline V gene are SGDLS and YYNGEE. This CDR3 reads CASTRYSGGVTDTQYF. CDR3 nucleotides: TGTGCCAGCACCCGTTACTCGGGGGGCGTCACAGATACGCAGTATTTT.

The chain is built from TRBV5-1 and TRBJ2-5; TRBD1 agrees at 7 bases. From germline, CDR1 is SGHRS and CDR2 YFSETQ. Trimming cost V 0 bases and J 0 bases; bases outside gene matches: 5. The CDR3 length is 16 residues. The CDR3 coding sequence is TGCGCCAGCAGCTTGGAGAGGGGGCAGTACCAAGAGACCCAGTACTTC. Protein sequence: CASSLERGQYQETQYF.

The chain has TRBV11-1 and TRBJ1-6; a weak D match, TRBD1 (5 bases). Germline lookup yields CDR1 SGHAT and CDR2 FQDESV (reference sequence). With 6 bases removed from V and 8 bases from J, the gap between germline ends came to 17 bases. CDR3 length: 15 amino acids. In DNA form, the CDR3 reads TGTGCCAGCAGTTTACCTGCAGGGCAGGATTCACCCCTCCACTTT. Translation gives CASSLPAGQDSPLHF.

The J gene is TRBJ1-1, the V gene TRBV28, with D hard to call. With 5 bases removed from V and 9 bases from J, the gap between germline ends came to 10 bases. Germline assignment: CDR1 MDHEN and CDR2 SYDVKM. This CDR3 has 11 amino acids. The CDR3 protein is CASSRREKAFF. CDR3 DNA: TGTGCCAGCAGTCGCCGGGAGAAAGCTTTCTTT.

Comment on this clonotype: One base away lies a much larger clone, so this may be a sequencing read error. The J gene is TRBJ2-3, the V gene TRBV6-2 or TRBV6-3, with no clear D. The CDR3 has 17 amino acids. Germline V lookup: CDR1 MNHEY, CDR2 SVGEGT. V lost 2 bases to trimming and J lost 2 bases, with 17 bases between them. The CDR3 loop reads CASSYAFSGPYTDTQYF. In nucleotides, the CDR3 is TGTGCCAGCAGTTACGCCTTCTCCGGGCCCTACACAGATACGCAGTATTTT.

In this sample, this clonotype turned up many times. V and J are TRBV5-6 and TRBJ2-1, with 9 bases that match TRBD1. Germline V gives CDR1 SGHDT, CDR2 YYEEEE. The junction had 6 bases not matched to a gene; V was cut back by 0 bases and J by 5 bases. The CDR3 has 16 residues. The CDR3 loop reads CASSLAGQGGDNEQFF. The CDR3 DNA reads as TGTGCCAGCAGCTTGGCGGGACAGGGAGGCGACAATGAGCAGTTCTTC.

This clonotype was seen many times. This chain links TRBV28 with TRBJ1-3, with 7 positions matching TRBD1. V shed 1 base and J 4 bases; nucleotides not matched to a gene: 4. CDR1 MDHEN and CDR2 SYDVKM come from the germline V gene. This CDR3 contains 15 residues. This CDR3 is CASSLLMGQGNTIYF. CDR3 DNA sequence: TGTGCCAGCAGTTTATTAATGGGACAGGGAAACACCATATATTTT.

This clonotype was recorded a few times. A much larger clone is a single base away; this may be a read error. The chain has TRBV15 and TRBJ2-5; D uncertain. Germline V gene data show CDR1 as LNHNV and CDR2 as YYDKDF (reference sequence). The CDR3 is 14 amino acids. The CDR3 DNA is TGTACCACCAGCAGGACCTCCCTTTGGGAGACCCAGTACTTC. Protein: CTTSRTSLWETQYF. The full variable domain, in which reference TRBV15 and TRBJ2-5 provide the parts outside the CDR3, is DAMVIQNPRYQVTQFGKPVTLSCSQTLNHNVMYWYQQKSSQAPKLLFHYYDKDFNNEADTPDNFQSRRPNTSFCFLDIRSPGLGDTAMYLCTTSRTSLWETQYFGPGTRLLVL.

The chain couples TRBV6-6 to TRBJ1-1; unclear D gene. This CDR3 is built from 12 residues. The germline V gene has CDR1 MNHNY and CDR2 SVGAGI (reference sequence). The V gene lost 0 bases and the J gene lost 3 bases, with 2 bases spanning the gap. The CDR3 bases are TGTGCCAGCAGTTACTCGGACACTGAAGCTTTCTTT. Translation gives CASSYSDTEAFF.